Listed below are T cell receptor beta chains from one sample, sequenced in a study of T cells after posttransplantation cyclophosphamide. Repertoires were generated with immunoSEQ multiplex PCR, while TCRdb's copy carries only in-frame clones and drops some. The repertoire consists of 30,000 or so clones, none detected only once. Material: PBMCs. The source of these receptors is a woman aged 60-75 years in good health, CMV-negative, and a related stem cell transplant donor. The CDR3 runs from the conserved cysteine through the conserved F or W. D genes are given only for firm matches. The size field is filled for only some rows; it gives once, few, many or a size class.

D gene	V gene	clone size	J gene	CDR3 DNA	CDR3 protein
TRBD1	TRBV9	few	TRBJ1-6	TGTGCCAACAGCCTGGGACAGGGACGGTCACCCCTCCACTTT	CANSLGQGRSPLHF
.	TRBV7-2	many	TRBJ2-7	TGTGCCAGCAGCCCCGACAGGACCTCCTACGAGCAGTACTTC	CASSPDRTSYEQYF
TRBD2	TRBV2	many	TRBJ2-1	TGTGCCAGCAGAGGACTAGCGGGATGGGATGAGCAGTTCTTC	CASRGLAGWDEQFF
TRBD1	TRBV19	many	TRBJ1-1	TGTGCCAGTAGTATTTTTCCACTAGGGACAGGGGGCACTGAAGCTTTCTTT	CASSIFPLGTGGTEAFF
TRBD2	TRBV7-9	many	TRBJ2-2	TGTGCCAGCAGCTGGGGTCTAGCGGCGTCGAACACCGGGGAGCTGTTTTTT	CASSWGLAASNTGELFF
.	TRBV18	many	TRBJ2-5	TGTGCCAGCACCCGACAGACCAAAGAGACCCAGTACTTC	CASTRQTKETQYF
.	TRBV27	many	TRBJ2-7	TGTGCCAGCAGTTTACAGGGGTTCGGGTACGAGCAGTACTTC	CASSLQGFGYEQYF
.	TRBV7-2	.	TRBJ2-7	TGTGCCAGCTCCCCCAGGGCAGGACAGAGCGAGCAGTACTTC	CASSPRAGQSEQYF
.	TRBV7-9	many	TRBJ1-6	TGTGCCAGCAGCCGTACAGGAAATTCACCCCTCCACTTT	CASSRTGNSPLHF
TRBD1	TRBV6-5	few	TRBJ1-1	TGTGCCAGCAGTCAGGGACAGCGTTTGAACACTAAAGCTTTCTTT	CASSQGQRLNTKAFF
.	TRBV27	.	TRBJ2-2	TGTGCCAGCAGGGGGCCCAACACCGGGGAGCTGTTTTTT	CASRGPNTGELFF
TRBD1	TRBV19	many	TRBJ1-2	TGTGCCAGTAGTCTGGGACAGACTAACTATGGCTACACCTTC	CASSLGQTNYGYTF
.	TRBV7-2	.	TRBJ1-1	TGTGCCAGCAGCCCGATGAGGGTTACGGCGAACACTGAAGCTTTCTTT	CASSPMRVTANTEAFF
.	TRBV6-2/TRBV6-3	few	TRBJ2-7	TGTGCCAGCAGCTTGGGACATCACGAGCAGTACTTC	CASSLGHHEQYF
.	TRBV19	many	TRBJ1-5	TGTGCCAGTACCTATCAGGGCAGGGGCAATCAGCCCCAGCATTTT	CASTYQGRGNQPQHF
TRBD2	TRBV7-2	.	TRBJ2-7	TGTGCCAGCAGCGGTCTCCTAGCGGGAGTAGATCAGTACTTC	CASSGLLAGVDQYF
TRBD1	TRBV18	many	TRBJ1-1	TGTGCCAGCTCTGCCCTTTCGGGACAGGGGAACACTGAAGCTTTCTTT	CASSALSGQGNTEAFF
.	TRBV6-1	many	TRBJ2-7	TGTGCCAGCAGTGAAGGTCCGGGGGGCCCCTACGAGCAGTACTTC	CASSEGPGGPYEQYF
TRBD1	TRBV7-8	few	TRBJ1-5	TGTGCCAGCGGGGGACAGGGAGTGTGGCAGCCCCAGCATTTT	CASGGQGVWQPQHF
.	TRBV4-3	many	TRBJ1-2	TGCGCCAGCAGCCAAGCCACAGATTATTATGGCTACACCTTC	CASSQATDYYGYTF
TRBD2	TRBV5-1	many	TRBJ2-1	TGCGCCAGCAGCCGGGGACTAGCGGGGGGATACAATGAGCAGTTCTTC	CASSRGLAGGYNEQFF
.	TRBV18	many	TRBJ1-1	TGTGCCAGCTCACACGGGGGGGGTCTGGGGTCGGCTGAAGCTTTCTTT	CASSHGGGLGSAEAFF
.	TRBV11-2	many	TRBJ2-1	TGTGCCAGCAGCTTGGGTCGACTTGGCGCCTACAATGAGCAGTTCTTC	CASSLGRLGAYNEQFF
TRBD2	TRBV6-4	many	TRBJ2-1	TGTGCCAGCAGCCCGGGACTAGCGGGCTCGAGGGGGCAGTTCTTC	CASSPGLAGSRGQFF
TRBD1	TRBV7-9	many	TRBJ1-2	TGTGCCAGCAGCTCGACGGGACAGATCTATGGCTACACCTTC	CASSSTGQIYGYTF
TRBD2	TRBV29-1	few	TRBJ2-3	TGCAGCGTTGAAGGAACGGCGGGAGGCCCAGATACGCAGTATTTT	CSVEGTAGGPDTQYF
TRBD2	TRBV7-9	many	TRBJ2-1	TGTGCCAGCAGCTTAGGGTCCGGGACTAGCGGGGGGGCGGGGCAGTTCTTC	CASSLGSGTSGGAGQFF
.	TRBV7-9	many	TRBJ2-7	TGTGCCAGCAGCTTATATGTGGGCCAGCAGTACTTC	CASSLYVGQQYF
.	TRBV29-1	few	TRBJ2-7	TGCAGCGTTGGATTGGGGGCTGTAATCCACGAGCAGTACTTC	CSVGLGAVIHEQYF
.	TRBV25-1	many	TRBJ1-5	TGTGCCAGCGCAACGGGTGGGGCCGGTCAGCCCCAGCATTTT	CASATGGAGQPQHF
.	TRBV12-3/TRBV12-4	many	TRBJ1-5	TGTGCCAGCAGTTTAAATACAGCCCCCTATCAGCCCCAGCATTTT	CASSLNTAPYQPQHF
.	TRBV27	many	TRBJ2-1	TGTGCCAGCAGTTTAAAGAGGGGCAATGAGCAGTTCTTC	CASSLKRGNEQFF
TRBD1	TRBV27	few	TRBJ1-2	TGTGCCAGCAGTCGCGATAGGACAGGGGGCGGCCGACGGGGCTACACCTTC	CASSRDRTGGGRRGYTF